This T cell receptor (beta chain) stems from a study of shared clonotypes between healthy human individuals. Study details: For every donor, three CD4 naive, three CD4 memory, two CD8 naive and one CD8 memory plates were used. Study-level points and caveats: Against clonotypes common to all four donors, non-shared ones had lower generation probabilities.

Sorted-subset replicate PCR reactions were performed with approximately 200 ng DNA, corresponding to 30,000 or so T cell genomes. Original data processing: Quality scores were absent from the junction-only immunoSEQ sequences, so filtering differed. TCRdb's table, derived via immunoSEQ multiplex PCR, lists solely in-frame clones and lacks some. That table supplies the V and J calls and clone size; D and trimming were determined from the DNA. The sample has some 1,400,000 clones, about 96% seen once. This CDR3 spans 12 amino acids. V shed 5 bases and J shed 3 bases, with 8 bases lying between them. Germline CDR1 and CDR2: WSHSY and SAAADI. Concerning this clone: Its cognate antigen is unknown.

J is TRBJ2-7 and V is TRBV10-2; D call uncertain. The sample comprised naive CD4+ T cells sorted from blood. The subset: CD45RA+ positively selected. This sequence was found in a man aged 25-40 years in good health. CDR3 sequence: CASSPNDYEQYF. The CDR3 DNA sequence: TGCGCCAGCAGTCCCAACGACTACGAGCAGTACTTC.